One and the same sample provided the 7 T cell receptor beta chains below, sequenced in a study of OX40 agonist ivuxolimab in advanced cancers. Repertoires were generated with immunoSEQ multiplex PCR, while TCRdb's copy carries only in-frame clones and drops some. The data show about 51,000 clones, almost 90% seen once. Sample: CD4+ or CD8+ T cells sorted from blood, taken in a trial of the OX40 agonist ivuxolimab. Receptor source: an adult with an advanced solid tumor such as melanoma, head and neck, liver or kidney cancer.

The V gene is TRBV27, the J gene TRBJ2-6, with D uncertain. Deletions cut 5 bases from V and 0 bases from J, with 2 bases between. CDR3 size: 13 residues. The germline V gene encodes CDR1 MNHEY and CDR2 SMNVEV (reference sequence). The DNA of the CDR3 is TGTGCCAGCAGTGTCTCTGGGGCCAACGTCCTGACTTTC. It codes for CASSVSGANVLTF.

The rearrangement links TRBV11-2 to TRBJ2-2; possible D gene TRBD1, 6 bases. V was cut by 2 bases and J by 2 bases, with 15 bases left in between. This CDR3 region has 17 residues. Germline V lookup: CDR1 SGHAT, CDR2 FQNNGV. The chain's CDR3 is CASSLPTGALNTGELFF. The DNA for the CDR3 is TGTGCCAGCAGCTTACCGACAGGCGCTCTCAACACCGGGGAGCTGTTTTTT.

The chain combines TRBV6-1 with TRBJ1-4; 8 bases align to TRBD1. After removal of 5 bases from V and 3 bases from J, the junction contained 5 bases not matched to a gene. There are 15 residues in the CDR3. Germline-derived CDR1 and CDR2 are MNHNS and SASEGT. In DNA form, the CDR3 reads TGTGCCAGCAGTACAAGACAGGGGTCTAATGAAAAACTGTTTTTT. Translation gives CASSTRQGSNEKLFF.

J is TRBJ2-1 and V is TRBV11-2; perhaps TRBD2 as D (6 bases). V lost 5 bases and J 3 bases, leaving 17 bases between the germline ends. There are 16 residues in the CDR3. The germline V gene has CDR1 SGHAT and CDR2 FQNNGV. CDR3 residues: CASSALAGRNYNEQFF. CDR3 DNA sequence: TGTGCCAGCAGCGCCCTTGCTGGGAGGAACTACAATGAGCAGTTCTTC. The full variable domain, with the rest looked up from reference TRBV11-2 and TRBJ2-1, is EAGVAQSPRYKIIEKRQSVAFWCNPISGHATLYWYQQILGQGPKLLIQFQNNGVVDDSQLPKDRFSAERLKGVDSTLKIQPAKLEDSAVYLCASSALAGRNYNEQFFGPGTRLTVL.

This clone has only one observation. This chain joins TRBV7-2 and TRBJ2-2; the match to TRBD2 covers 13 bases. Trimming removed 6 bases from V and 6 bases from J; junction bases left unmatched: 13. In germline, CDR1 is SGHTA, CDR2 FQGNSA. CDR3 length: 18 residues. This CDR3 reads CASRRTSGRGVIAGELFF. Here the CDR3 DNA reads TGTGCCAGCAGACGGACTAGCGGGAGAGGGGTAATTGCCGGGGAGCTGTTTTTT. Variable domain in full (rest from reference TRBV7-2 and TRBJ2-2): GAGVSQSPSNKVTEKGKDVELRCDPISGHTALYWYRQSLGQGLEFLIYFQGNSAPDKSGLPSDRFSAERTGGSVSTLTIQRTQQEDSAVYLCASRRTSGRGVIAGELFFGEGSRLTVL.

The rearrangement uses TRBV7-3 and TRBJ1-1, with D hard to call. Germline lookup yields CDR1 SGHTA and CDR2 FQGTGA. The CDR3 loop spans 13 amino acids. V shed 7 bases and J shed 0 bases, with 9 bases lying between them. This CDR3 is CASNQGLNTEAFF. In DNA form, the CDR3 reads TGTGCCAGCAATCAAGGCTTGAACACTGAAGCTTTCTTT.

The CDR3 reads CASSPRTSGPTDTQYF. The CDR3 region has the DNA TGTGCCAGCTCACCCAGGACTAGCGGCCCCACAGATACGCAGTATTTT. The rearrangement links TRBV18 to TRBJ2-3; 10 bases align to TRBD2. In germline, CDR1 is KGHSH, CDR2 LQKENI. V was clipped by 3 bases and J by 2 bases; unmatched bases: 5. The CDR3 runs to 16 residues. The variable domain in full, with the rest retrieved from reference TRBV18 and TRBJ2-3, is NAGVMQNPRHLVRRRGQEARLRCSPMKGHSHVYWYRQLPEEGLKFMVYLQKENIIDESGMPKERFSAEFPKEGPSILRIQQVVRGDSAAYFCASSPRTSGPTDTQYFGPGTRLTVL.